This TCR beta chain emerged from a study of T cells in Graves' hyperthyroidism and ophthalmopathy. RNA transcripts gave rise to amplified TCR beta CDR3 regions. HTBI primers were used for first-round RT-PCR of the TCR CDR3. Each CDR3 protein is one row after TCRdb ran MiXCR on the multiplex PCR reads. The sample yields about 500,000 distinct CDR3 sequences, over 15% seen once. The CDR3 has 13 amino acids. Germline CDR1 reads DFQATT; CDR2 reads SNEGSKA (reference sequence). V lost 3 bases to trimming and J lost 8 bases, with 13 bases between them. The sample was blood. The chain is built from TRBV20-1 and TRBJ1-4; D unclear. This TCR was sampled from a woman aged 18-29 years with Graves' hyperthyroidism. Here the CDR3 DNA reads TGCAGTGCTAGCCGGACCCGGAGGGAAAAACTGTTTTTT. Amino acid sequence: CSASRTRREKLFF.